Reported below is one T cell receptor beta chain. This clonotype has more than one count but fewer than ten. Its antigen is currently not known. Base qualities are missing; no much larger clone stands one base away. This entry is derived from a study of T cells in Graves' hyperthyroidism and ophthalmopathy (dated by TCRdb to the late 2010s). In the study overall: Peripheral blood was sampled at the time of initial diagnosis, prior to any treatment. A discovery cohort of roughly 100 patients, approximately 45 with Graves' ophthalmopathy and 55 to 65 with stable Graves' hyperthyroidism, was used to find distinguishing TCR V-J signatures. An independent validation cohort of under 20 hyperthyroidism patients and over 15 patients who later progressed to ophthalmopathy tested prospective prediction of ophthalmopathy. The 75 to 100 discovery patients were randomly divided into training and test sets at a 7:3 ratio. Thyroid tissue and blood T-cell repertoires from more than 5 Graves' hyperthyroidism patients were also compared in the study. After sampling, hyperthyroidism patients received methimazole starting at 30 mg daily, and ophthalmopathy patients received high-dose intravenous methylprednisolone. According to the paper, TCR Vbeta CDR3 sequencing was carried out on over 130 peripheral blood samples, which came from 40 to 45 ophthalmopathy, some 73 hyperthyroidism and about 17 progressor patients. Here is what the overall study found, with its caveats: In validation, the model predicted progression to ophthalmopathy with 60% to 71% sensitivity and approximately 72% specificity, a median of approximately 6.7 months before onset. Sample size was not statistically predetermined, and blinding of investigators to group allocation was not performed. A 13 V-J signature model separated ophthalmopathy from stable hyperthyroidism, with roughly 88% sensitivity and about 81% specificity in cross-validation and 80%/75% in testing. Most expanded thyroid clonotypes (frequency above 0.001) were also found in blood, which suggests that blood repertoires may mirror thyroid immune responses.

Stable Graves' hyperthyroidism was defined as no progression to ophthalmopathy during 18 months of follow-up. Hyperthyroidism patients were newly diagnosed, had a disease duration of under 2 months, and were aged 18 to 65 years. Any patient with an uncontrolled infection, another autoimmune disease, pregnancy or lactation was excluded. Diagnoses relied on clinical symptoms, serum thyroxine and TRAb, thyroid ultrasound and orbital computed tomography. PBMCs were separated from 8 to 10 ml of fresh peripheral blood using Ficoll-Paque density gradient centrifugation. Trizol reagent was used to extract total RNA, and RNA quality was then checked on an Agilent 2100 Bioanalyzer. Amplification of TCR beta CDR3 regions was carried out from RNA transcripts. The TCR CDR3 was subjected to a first round of RT-PCR using the HTBI primer set and the Qiagen OneStep RT-PCR kit. The libraries were constructed in a second round of multiplex PCR and then size-selected and purified. Libraries were sequenced paired-end with 100 bp reads on an Illumina HiSeq2000. As for how the authors treated the data: SOAPnuke was used to process the raw data, with reads discarded if the reads contained adapters or uncalled bases, had a mean Phred below 15, or lacked an exact constant-primer or identifier match. High-quality paired reads were merged using COPE v1.2.5, and each unique nucleotide sequence was defined as a clonotype. MiTCR v1.1 was used to align clonotypes to the IMGT TRBV, TRBD and TRBJ reference segments. The analysis was restricted to V-J combinations with a frequency above 0.0001, which together covered 99.2% of the repertoires. The TCS score was defined as the ratio of F50 (clonal expansion) to E x V (chaos), calculated using BLOSUM62-based TCRdist between CDR3 peptides within each V-J. Welch's t-statistics and random forest reduced fewer than 600 V-J features to some 14, which were used in a naive Bayes classifier (R e1071). TCRdb's own reprocessing of the public reads used fastp at Q25 and MiXCR and kept productive beta chains. When rows share a CDR3 protein, they turn into one entry using the most common DNA and genes. In this record, the V and J calls reflect TCRdb's handling and not the investigators' own analysis. This sample gives roughly 750,000 distinct CDR3 sequences in total; roughly 15% of them show up just once. In total, the top ten clones hold around 7.7% of the sample.

The CDR3 sequence holds 13 residues, the cysteine and phenylalanine included. The CDR3 DNA has 39 bases and is translated from base 1. Deletion took 7 bases off V and 3 bases off J, with a span of 10 bases between the germline ends. As encoded in the germline V gene, CDR1 is WSHSY while CDR2 is SAAADI. Sequenced material: blood. This chain is built from TRBV10-2 and TRBJ1-5; the D gene identity is not certain. The receptor comes from a man aged 18 to 30 with Graves' hyperthyroidism. The CDR3 region has the sequence CASMARTNQPQHF. In nucleotides, the sequence is TGCGCCAGCATGGCCCGCACCAATCAGCCCCAGCATTTT.